This TCR beta chain comes out of a study of response to subunit inactivated influenza vaccine. Study-wide results and caveats: The authors proposed limited new T cell recruitment per seasonal influenza vaccination.

This clonotype was seen a few times. No antigen is known for it. A single record per CDR3 protein comes from TCRdb applying MiXCR to the RT-PCR reads. The sample carries around 520,000 distinct CDR3 sequences, 10% to 15% recorded once. The source material was PBMCs from blood, sampled on the day of vaccination. This clonotype was sampled from a man aged 45 to 65 who received an inactivated influenza vaccine.

Here the CDR3 DNA reads TGTGCCAGCAGCTTAGGGCGCCTAGCGGGAGGAACAGATACGCAGTATTTT. Its translation: CASSLGRLAGGTDTQYF. V gene TRBV7-3 combines with J gene TRBJ2-3; TRBD2 matches at 11 bases. Trimming removed 2 bases from V and 3 bases from J; junction bases left unmatched: 7. CDR3 length: 17 residues. The germline gives CDR1 SGHTA, CDR2 FQGTGA.